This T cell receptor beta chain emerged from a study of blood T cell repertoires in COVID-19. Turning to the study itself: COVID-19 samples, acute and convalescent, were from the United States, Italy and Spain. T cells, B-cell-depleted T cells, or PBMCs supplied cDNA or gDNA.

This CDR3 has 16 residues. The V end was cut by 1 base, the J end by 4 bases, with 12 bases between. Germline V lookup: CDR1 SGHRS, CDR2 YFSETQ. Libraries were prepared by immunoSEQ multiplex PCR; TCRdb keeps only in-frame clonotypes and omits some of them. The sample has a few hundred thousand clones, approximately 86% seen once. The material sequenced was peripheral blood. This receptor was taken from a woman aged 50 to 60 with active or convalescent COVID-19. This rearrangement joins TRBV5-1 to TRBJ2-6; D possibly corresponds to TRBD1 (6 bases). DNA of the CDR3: TGCGCCAGCAGCTTGACAGGGATTGCCGGGGCCAACGTCCTGACTTTC. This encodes CASSLTGIAGANVLTF.